One and the same sample provided the 2 T cell receptor beta chains below, sequenced in a study of OX40 agonist ivuxolimab in advanced cancers. TCRdb's copy holds only in-frame clones and misses some; the assay was immunoSEQ multiplex PCR. The sample has about 99,000 clones, about 96% seen once. The source was CD4+ or CD8+ T cells sorted from blood, collected in a trial of the OX40 agonist ivuxolimab. The receptors derive from an adult with an advanced solid tumor such as melanoma, head and neck, liver or kidney cancer.

The chain uses TRBV9 and TRBJ2-3; no clear D gene. CDR3 length: 13 amino acids. With 2 bases removed from V and 2 bases from J, the gap between germline ends came to 6 bases. Germline CDR1 and CDR2: SGDLS and YYNGEE. CDR3 residues: CASSVALTDTQYF. CDR3 DNA sequence: TGTGCCAGCAGCGTGGCCCTCACAGATACGCAGTATTTT.

The J gene is TRBJ1-6, the V gene TRBV6-5; the D is unclear. Deletions cut 2 bases from V and 7 bases from J, with 9 bases between. CDR3 length: 14 amino acids. Per germline, CDR1 MNHEY and CDR2 SVGAGI. The CDR3 DNA follows: TGTGCCAGCAGTTACGAGGCAGTAAATTCACCCCTCCACTTT. It translates to CASSYEAVNSPLHF.